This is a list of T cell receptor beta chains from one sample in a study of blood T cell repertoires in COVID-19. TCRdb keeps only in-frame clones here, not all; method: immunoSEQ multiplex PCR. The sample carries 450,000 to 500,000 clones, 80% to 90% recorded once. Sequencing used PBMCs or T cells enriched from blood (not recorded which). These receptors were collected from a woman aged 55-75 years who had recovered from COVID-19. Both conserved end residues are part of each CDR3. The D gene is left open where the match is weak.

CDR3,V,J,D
CASSLYGQGSYEQYF,TRBV28,TRBJ2-7,TRBD1
CASSPTGLQETQYF,TRBV18,TRBJ2-5,.
CASSQESPPGYGYTF,TRBV4-1,TRBJ1-2,.
CASSLAVGQFGSPLHF,TRBV7-2,TRBJ1-6,.
CASSLDGTVGNQPQHF,TRBV5-4,TRBJ1-5,TRBD1
CSAQGPDTQYF,TRBV20-1,TRBJ2-3,.
CASSPLRGEEGYTF,TRBV4-2,TRBJ1-2,TRBD1
CASSRTGAYGYTF,TRBV3-1/TRBV3-2,TRBJ1-2,TRBD1
CASSSWDREGGYTF,TRBV19,TRBJ1-2,TRBD1
CASTLGGTDTQYF,TRBV10-2,TRBJ2-3,.
CASSFNTF,TRBV12-3/TRBV12-4,TRBJ1-2,.
CASSNRQGYTEAFF,TRBV5-1,TRBJ1-1,TRBD1
CASSYAGSGANVLTF,TRBV6-5,TRBJ2-6,.
CASSPFAQGNTEAFF,TRBV7-9,TRBJ1-1,.
CASSFPVQGRDTIYF,TRBV7-2,TRBJ1-3,TRBD1
CASSQKDRQNYGYTF,TRBV4-2,TRBJ1-2,TRBD1
CASSTPGMNTEAFF,TRBV6-5,TRBJ1-1,.
CASSDGPGGEAFF,TRBV2,TRBJ1-1,.
CASSKRGNEKLFF,TRBV6-5,TRBJ1-4,.
CASSESPNTEAFF,TRBV18,TRBJ1-1,.
CASSHKGETQYF,TRBV18,TRBJ2-5,.
CASSYSRDRQEETQYF,TRBV6-2/TRBV6-3,TRBJ2-5,TRBD1
CAWSINSFITEAFF,TRBV30,TRBJ1-1,.
CASRDGTAPGNTIYF,TRBV2,TRBJ1-3,TRBD1
CASSLLRLDGSGELFF,TRBV5-1,TRBJ2-2,.
CASSPGQGTEAFF,TRBV27,TRBJ1-1,TRBD1
CSASGQVNQPQHF,TRBV20-1,TRBJ1-5,TRBD1
CAISETAPFGQYF,TRBV10-3,TRBJ2-7,.
CASSFVTGEAFF,TRBV5-5,TRBJ1-1,TRBD1
CASSPRTEAGYTF,TRBV10-2,TRBJ1-2,.
CASSFPDSWNTGELFF,TRBV5-8,TRBJ2-2,.
CATSRESGKGNQPQHF,TRBV15,TRBJ1-5,.
CASGSGGTHNEQFF,TRBV2,TRBJ2-1,.
CATSVPHRPGGPDTQYF,TRBV24-1,TRBJ2-3,.
CASSANRAGYTF,TRBV9,TRBJ1-2,.
CASSEVQGINYGYTF,TRBV2,TRBJ1-2,.
CASSYGGTNEQFF,TRBV5-1,TRBJ2-1,.
CASTSGGGNSPLHF,TRBV9,TRBJ1-6,TRBD1
CASSQMGPGDRGQETQYF,TRBV23-1,TRBJ2-5,TRBD1
CASSDPDRDLYEQYF,TRBV6-1,TRBJ2-7,TRBD1
CASSALDSVSGNTIYF,TRBV6-1,TRBJ1-3,.
CASSRGPTGEKLFF,TRBV7-8,TRBJ1-4,.
CAILAQGANTIYF,TRBV10-3,TRBJ1-3,TRBD1
CASSELGQGRNEQFF,TRBV9,TRBJ2-1,TRBD1
CASSEWDRAVEAFF,TRBV4-2,TRBJ1-1,TRBD1
CASSPGQGAFQPQHF,TRBV18,TRBJ1-5,TRBD1
CASSQAHGFWASLRGEQYF,TRBV4-1,TRBJ2-7,.
CASSQDPGGLAKNIQYF,TRBV4-1,TRBJ2-4,TRBD1
CASSPSYGDPNTGELFF,TRBV5-1,TRBJ2-2,.